Each of the 32 T cell receptor beta chains below was sequenced from the same sample in a study of blood T cell repertoires in COVID-19. Clones were sequenced by immunoSEQ multiplex PCR, and TCRdb holds only the in-frame ones, with some missing. The table has 210,000 or so clones, 65% to 90% seen once; the top ten hold around 5%. The material sequenced was peripheral blood. These TCRs come from a human donor in a cohort sampled during active COVID-19.

Written as DNA, the CDR3 is TGTGCCAGCAGTGAACCAGGACAGGCGTCCTCTGGAAACACCATATATTTT. Encoded protein: CASSEPGQASSGNTIYF. This rearrangement joins TRBV6-1 to TRBJ1-3, with 7 positions matching TRBD1. The V gene end was trimmed by 2 bases and the J gene end by 0 bases; junction bases not matched to a gene: 7. The CDR3 loop spans 17 amino acids. Germline V gene lookup returns CDR1 MNHNS and CDR2 SASEGT.

A word on this clone: A much bigger clone sits one base away, suggesting this may be a read error. The CDR3 here is CASTPSGSSYNEQFF. The CDR3 nucleotides read TGTGCCAGCACTCCCAGCGGGAGCTCCTACAATGAGCAGTTCTTC. The chain couples TRBV6-6 to TRBJ2-1; 8 bases match TRBD2. The CDR3 is 15 residues long. Germline-derived CDR1 and CDR2 are MNHNY and SVGAGI (reference sequence). Germline trimming cut 7 bases from V and 0 bases from J; bases unmatched to any gene: 5.

In this sample, this clone turned up a few times. The chain recombines TRBV19 with TRBJ1-1, with D unresolved. This CDR3 region has 15 residues. V was shortened by 1 base and J by 6 bases, with 15 bases between the two germline ends. CDR1 is LNHDA and CDR2 is SQIVND in the germline V gene (reference sequence). This CDR3 reads CASSIVSRGTSEAFF. The CDR3 nucleotides are TGTGCCAGTAGTATAGTTAGCAGAGGAACGTCTGAAGCTTTCTTT.

This chain joins TRBV28 and TRBJ2-1; D gene unclear. The CDR3 length is 15 residues. CDR1 is MDHEN and CDR2 is SYDVKM in the germline V gene. With 3 bases removed from V and 1 base from J, the gap between germline ends came to 10 bases. CDR3 amino acids: CASSFLVVSYNEQFF. The CDR3 nucleotides are TGTGCCAGCAGTTTCCTAGTGGTTTCCTACAATGAGCAGTTCTTC.

The chain has TRBV30 and TRBJ2-7; 7 bases match TRBD2. V shed 2 bases, J shed 2 bases, and the junction held 6 bases outside the gene matches. Germline assignment: CDR1 GTSNPN and CDR2 SVGIG (reference sequence). The CDR3 runs 14 residues. CDR3 nucleotide sequence: TGTGCCTGGAGTTTCCCGGGAGGCCCCTACGAGCAGTACTTC. It yields the protein CAWSFPGGPYEQYF.

The chain employs TRBV7-2 and TRBJ1-2, with a tentative D call TRBD1 (6 bases). This CDR3 contains 18 residues. The V and J ends lost 4 bases and 5 bases respectively, with 26 bases between them. Germline V CDR1 and CDR2: SGHTA, FQGNSA. CDR3 nucleotides: TGTGCCAGCAGCTCCAGAGCCCGCCCGGGAGGGGACAATTATGGCTACACCTTC. This sequence encodes CASSSRARPGGDNYGYTF. Complete variable domain (other parts from reference TRBV7-2 and TRBJ1-2): GAGVSQSPSNKVTEKGKDVELRCDPISGHTALYWYRQSLGQGLEFLIYFQGNSAPDKSGLPSDRFSAERTGGSVSTLTIQRTQQEDSAVYLCASSSRARPGGDNYGYTFGSGTRLTVV.

The CDR3 DNA reads as TGTGCCACCAGCAGAGCTCAGGGGGCAGGGCTGCCCCAGCATTTT. Amino acids: CATSRAQGAGLPQHF. The rearrangement joins TRBV15 to TRBJ1-5, with 8 nucleotides matching TRBD1. This CDR3 comprises 15 residues. Germline V CDR1 and CDR2: LNHNV, YYDKDF (reference sequence). V lost 1 base, J lost 9 bases, and 8 bases stayed unmatched. Full variable domain (missing parts from reference TRBV15 and TRBJ1-5): DAMVIQNPRYQVTQFGKPVTLSCSQTLNHNVMYWYQQKSSQAPKLLFHYYDKDFNNEADTPDNFQSRRPNTSFCFLDIRSPGLGDTAMYLCATSRAQGAGLPQHFGDGTRLSIL.

The chain uses TRBV7-9 and TRBJ2-3, with D possibly matching TRBD2 (5 bases). V gave up 3 bases and J gave up 8 bases, with 9 bases separating them. CDR1 SEHNR and CDR2 FQNEAQ come from the germline V gene (reference sequence). The CDR3 length is 12 residues. CDR3 region: CASSLRALTQYF. The DNA for the CDR3 is TGTGCCAGCAGCTTGAGGGCTCTTACGCAGTATTTT. Full variable domain (remainder filled in from reference TRBV7-9 and TRBJ2-3): DTGVSQNPRHKITKRGQNVTFRCDPISEHNRLYWYRQTLGQGPEFLTYFQNEAQLEKSRLLSDRFSAERPKGSFSTLEIQRTEQGDSAMYLCASSLRALTQYFGPGTRLTVL.

This clone was counted ten times or more. The CDR3 sequence: CASSPTTGAYEQYF. In DNA form, the CDR3 reads TGTGCCAGCAGTCCAACGACAGGGGCCTACGAGCAGTACTTC. The chain has TRBV28 and TRBJ2-7; 8 nucleotides agree with TRBD1. With 5 bases clipped from V and 2 bases from J, the junction kept 5 bases outside the gene matches. Germline CDR1 and CDR2: MDHEN and SYDVKM. The CDR3 is 14 amino acids.

The V and J genes are TRBV19 and TRBJ2-7; TRBD1 agrees at 11 bases. This CDR3 is built from 14 residues. The germline gives CDR1 LNHDA, CDR2 SQIVND (reference sequence). With 7 bases clipped from V and 5 bases from J, the junction kept 7 bases outside the gene matches. The CDR3 DNA is TGTGCCAGTACCGGGACAGGGGGGGCAGACGAGCAGTACTTC. Its translation: CASTGTGGADEQYF. The complete variable domain, with remaining parts taken from reference TRBV19 and TRBJ2-7, reads DGGITQSPKYLFRKEGQNVTLSCEQNLNHDAMYWYRQDPGQGLRLIYYSQIVNDFQKGDIAEGYSVSREKKESFPLTVTSAQKNPTAFYLCASTGTGGADEQYFGPGTRLTVT.

This clone was seen many times. V gene TRBV6-5 combines with J gene TRBJ2-1; perhaps TRBD2 as D (6 bases). CDR1 and CDR2 from the germline V gene are MNHEY and SVGAGI. The length of the CDR3 is 15 residues. The ends were cut back, 2 bases at V and 7 bases at J, with 15 bases in the middle. CDR3 in DNA: TGTGCCAGCAGTTACGCGGCTACCCTAGCGAATGAGCAGTTCTTC. Its protein product is CASSYAATLANEQFF.

This chain joins TRBV6-5 and TRBJ1-1; 8 bases are shared with TRBD1. CDR1 is MNHEY and CDR2 is SVGAGI in the germline V gene. With V trimmed by 7 bases and J by 5 bases, 9 bases remained unmatched. This CDR3 spans 14 amino acids. Written as DNA, the CDR3 is TGTGCCAGCAATATCGGACAGGGTGGGACTGAAGCTTTCTTT. This gives the protein CASNIGQGGTEAFF.

V gene TRBV27 combines with J gene TRBJ1-6, with 11 bases fitting TRBD1. With V trimmed by 5 bases and J by 10 bases, 7 bases remained unmatched. The germline CDR1 and CDR2 sequences are MNHEY and SMNVEV (reference sequence). The CDR3 has 15 residues. The CDR3 nucleotides read TGTGCCAGCAGTGTGGACAGGGGGCGCGCATCACCCCTCCACTTT. Protein sequence: CASSVDRGRASPLHF.

This clone was seen a few times. The gene calls are TRBV19 and TRBJ1-1; 8 bases agree with TRBD1. Germline loops: CDR1 LNHDA, CDR2 SQIVND (reference sequence). V was pared by 3 bases and J by 6 bases, with 6 bases of the junction left unmatched. This CDR3 comprises 14 residues. The CDR3 nucleotides read TGTGCCAGTAGTATGGGGCAGGGGGCATCTGAAGCTTTCTTT. This translates into CASSMGQGASEAFF.

The chain employs TRBV19 and TRBJ1-2, with a tentative D call TRBD1 (5 bases). Trimming stripped 5 bases from V and 5 bases from J, with 6 bases between. From germline, CDR1 is LNHDA and CDR2 SQIVND (reference sequence). The CDR3 runs 11 residues. The CDR3, as DNA: TGTGCCAGTAGTGGGGGGTATGGCTACACCTTC. Amino acid sequence: CASSGGYGYTF.

The genes are TRBV5-4 and TRBJ2-1, with a tentative D call TRBD1 (8 bases). Germline V lookup: CDR1 SGHNT, CDR2 YYREEE (reference sequence). This CDR3 is built from 15 residues. Deletions cut 3 bases from V and 10 bases from J, with 20 bases between. The CDR3, as DNA: TGTGCCAGCAGCTCCATGACAGGGGAGGGAAAGGAGCAGTTCTTC. This translates into CASSSMTGEGKEQFF. The full variable domain, its missing parts supplied by reference TRBV5-4 and TRBJ2-1, is ETGVTQSPTHLIKTRGQQVTLRCSSQSGHNTVSWYQQALGQGPQFIFQYYREEENGRGNFPPRFSGLQFPNYSSELNVNALELDDSALYLCASSSMTGEGKEQFFGPGTRLTVL.

The chain employs TRBV28 and TRBJ1-2; D uncertain. This CDR3 has 13 residues. CDR1 is MDHEN, CDR2 SYDVKM, per germline. With 2 bases removed from V and 4 bases from J, the gap between germline ends came to 8 bases. Here the CDR3 DNA reads TGTGCCAGCAGTTTAAGACACCTCTATGGCTACACCTTC. Its protein product is CASSLRHLYGYTF.

This clone appeared a few times. The chain has TRBV24-1 and TRBJ2-6; no clear D. From germline, CDR1 is KGHDR and CDR2 SFDVKD. The CDR3 is 13 amino acids. Trimming pared 9 bases from V and 1 base from J, leaving 6 bases between. The CDR3 loop is CATQRSGANVLTF. As DNA, the CDR3 is TGTGCCACCCAGCGTTCTGGGGCCAACGTCCTGACTTTC.

The chain has TRBV19 and TRBJ1-3; D is unclear. The CDR3 runs 15 residues. Trimming shortened V by 5 bases and J by 0 bases, and 11 bases separated the two germline ends. Germline V lookup: CDR1 LNHDA, CDR2 SQIVND (reference sequence). The chain's CDR3 is CASSRQVSSGNTIYF. CDR3 DNA: TGTGCCAGTAGTCGGCAGGTCTCCTCTGGAAACACCATATATTTT.

This chain connects TRBV6-2 or TRBV6-3 to TRBJ2-2; no clear D gene. The V and J ends lost 2 bases and 3 bases respectively, with 13 bases between them. The CDR3 length is 16 residues. Germline V lookup: CDR1 MNHEY, CDR2 SVGEGT. CDR3 sequence (DNA): TGTGCCAGCAGTTACGGCAGGTTGGAAGACACCGGGGAGCTGTTTTTT. This translates into CASSYGRLEDTGELFF.

V gene TRBV6-1 combines with J gene TRBJ1-1; TRBD1 matches at 7 bases. This CDR3 spans 15 amino acids. With 2 bases clipped from V and 8 bases from J, the junction kept 11 bases outside the gene matches. Germline CDR1 is MNHNS and CDR2 is SASEGT. CDR3 bases: TGTGCCAGCAGTGAAAGCAACAGGGGCTTCGCAGAAGCTTTCTTT. Residues: CASSESNRGFAEAFF.

This clone turned up a few times. The chain is built from TRBV4-3 and TRBJ1-2, with a weak D call TRBD1 (5 bases). The germline V gene encodes CDR1 LGHNA and CDR2 YSLEER. The CDR3 has 15 residues. V lost 1 base, J lost 3 bases, and 12 bases lay in between. CDR3 DNA: TGCGCCAGCAGCCAAGCCGGAGGGGCTGACTATGGCTACACCTTC. Its protein product is CASSQAGGADYGYTF.

The V gene is TRBV6-2 or TRBV6-3, the J gene TRBJ2-1; weak D call: TRBD2 (6 bases). Germline CDR1 reads MNHEY; CDR2 reads SVGEGT. Deletions cut 4 bases from V and 0 bases from J, with 10 bases between. There are 15 residues in the CDR3. The CDR3 loop is CASSLQAGSYNEQFF. CDR3 DNA: TGTGCCAGCAGTTTACAAGCGGGCTCCTACAATGAGCAGTTCTTC.

Only a few counts were recorded for this clone. This chain links TRBV19 with TRBJ1-2; TRBD1 agrees at 7 bases. After removal of 3 bases from V and 4 bases from J, the junction contained 8 bases not matched to a gene. Germline assignment: CDR1 LNHDA and CDR2 SQIVND (reference sequence). The CDR3 sequence is 15 residues long. The CDR3 DNA is TGTGCCAGTAGTATTGACAGGGATTGGAGCTATGGCTACACCTTC. Protein product: CASSIDRDWSYGYTF.

The chain is built from TRBV7-9 and TRBJ2-5, with TRBD2 matching over 8 bases. The germline V gene encodes CDR1 SEHNR and CDR2 FQNEAQ (reference sequence). The J segment lost 5 bases and the V segment lost 3 bases, leaving 5 bases of the junction unmatched. The CDR3 is 14 residues long. The CDR3 is CASSLAGGGETQYF. CDR3 nucleotides: TGTGCCAGCAGCTTGGCGGGAGGAGGCGAGACCCAGTACTTC.

This sequence joins TRBV5-8 and TRBJ1-1; no definite D call. V lost 0 bases and J lost 0, with 12 bases in between. From germline, CDR1 is SGHTS and CDR2 YDEGEE. The CDR3 is 16 residues long. CDR3 sequence reads: CASSLDLGELNTEAFF. CDR3 in DNA: TGTGCCAGCAGCTTGGACTTGGGAGAGCTGAACACTGAAGCTTTCTTT.

As for this clone: Other DNA sequences in the sample encode the same CDR3. This chain joins TRBV27 and TRBJ2-7; maybe TRBD2 (5 bases). CDR1 MNHEY and CDR2 SMNVEV come from the germline V gene (reference sequence). This CDR3 contains 12 residues. Deletions cut 2 bases from V and 4 bases from J, with 6 bases between. CDR3 DNA sequence: TGTGCCAGCAGTTTAAGAGGGTACGAGCAGTACTTC. Translation: CASSLRGYEQYF.

This sequence joins TRBV6-1 and TRBJ2-7; 8 bases map to TRBD2. CDR3 size: 15 residues. J gave up 3 bases and V 1 base, and 5 bases lay outside the gene matches. The germline CDR1 and CDR2 sequences are MNHNS and SASEGT. This CDR3 is CASSEGAGGLYEQYF. The CDR3 nucleotides are TGTGCCAGCAGTGAAGGCGCGGGAGGTCTCTACGAGCAGTACTTC.

The chain recombines TRBV7-3 with TRBJ2-3, with 10 bases identical to TRBD1. The V segment lost 5 bases and the J segment 3 bases; nucleotides outside the gene matches: 2. The CDR3 is 14 amino acids. Germline-derived CDR1 and CDR2 are SGHTA and FQGTGA. The CDR3 DNA follows: TGTGCCAGCAGCGCGGGACAGGGGACAGATACGCAGTATTTT. It is translated as CASSAGQGTDTQYF. Variable domain in full (rest from reference TRBV7-3 and TRBJ2-3): GAGVSQTPSNKVTEKGKYVELRCDPISGHTALYWYRQSLGQGPEFLIYFQGTGAADDSGLPNDRFFAVRPEGSVSTLKIQRTERGDSAVYLCASSAGQGTDTQYFGPGTRLTVL.

The rearrangement uses TRBV27 and TRBJ2-7; 8 nucleotides line up with TRBD1. The CDR3 runs 15 residues. The V segment lost 5 bases and the J segment 4 bases; nucleotides outside the gene matches: 10. Germline lookup yields CDR1 MNHEY and CDR2 SMNVEV (reference sequence). This CDR3 is CASSLGQGNLYEQYF. The CDR3 DNA follows: TGTGCCAGCAGTCTAGGACAGGGCAACCTTTACGAGCAGTACTTC.

The sample holds one count of this clone. DNA of the CDR3: TGTGCCAGCAGTTTCCCGGGAGCCTCCTCCCAGCATTTT. The encoded protein is CASSFPGASSQHF. The rearrangement uses TRBV6-2 or TRBV6-3 and TRBJ1-5; the D is unclear. This CDR3 is built from 13 residues. Germline lookup yields CDR1 MNHEY and CDR2 SVGEGT. Between the trimmed V and J ends, which lost 4 bases and 11 bases, there was a span of 15 bases.

V is TRBV6-6 and J is TRBJ2-1, with TRBD2 matching 16 bases. The CDR3 is 16 residues long. V shed 6 bases and J 7 bases; nucleotides not matched to a gene: 6. The V gene's germline CDR1 is MNHNY and CDR2 SVGAGI (reference sequence). In DNA form, the CDR3 reads TGTGCCAGCAGCCCCGGGACTAGCGGGAGGGTGAATGAGCAGTTCTTC. Translating it yields CASSPGTSGRVNEQFF.